These 11 T cell receptor beta chains came from one sample sequenced in a study of T cells after yellow fever vaccination. TCRdb ran MiXCR on the 5' RACE reads and lists one entry per CDR3 protein. This repertoire shows nearly 550,000 distinct CDR3 sequences, 19% found once; its top ten account for approximately 15%. This specimen was PBMCs, taken 15 days after the yellow fever booster vaccination. The receptors here all came from a man aged 30-40 years who received the YFV17D yellow fever vaccine.

The chain is built from TRBV5-1 and TRBJ2-5; D is unclear. CDR3 length: 15 residues. V was clipped by 0 bases and J by 4 bases, with 13 bases between them. Germline CDR1 SGHRS, CDR2 YFSETQ. The CDR3 loop reads CASSLGRATGETQYF. As DNA, the CDR3 is TGCGCCAGCAGCTTGGGGCGTGCGACGGGAGAGACCCAGTACTTC.

This clonotype appeared many times. The rearrangement uses TRBV28 and TRBJ1-4, with unresolved D. V was pared by 8 bases and J by 0 bases, with 4 bases between. This CDR3 is 12 amino acids long. Per the germline V gene, CDR1 is MDHEN and CDR2 is SYDVKM. The CDR3 reads CASETTNEKLFF. The CDR3 DNA reads TGTGCCAGCGAAACAACTAATGAAAAACTGTTTTTT.

The chain combines TRBV12-3 or TRBV12-4 with TRBJ2-7, with TRBD2 matching over 9 bases. Trimming removed 2 bases from V and 6 bases from J; junction bases left unmatched: 11. This CDR3 has 16 amino acids. The CDR3, as DNA: TGTGCCAGCAGTTTACTCTCTGGAGCGGGAGGAGGCGAGCAGTACTTC. Encoded protein: CASSLLSGAGGGEQYF.

This sequence joins TRBV28 and TRBJ2-7, with 10 positions matching TRBD1. With V trimmed by 6 bases and J by 4 bases, 12 bases remained unmatched. CDR3 length: 16 amino acids. CDR1 and CDR2 (germline): MDHEN, SYDVKM. In DNA form, the CDR3 reads TGTGCCAGCAGATCCCACCCCGGGACAGGGGTTTACGAGCAGTACTTC. This gives the protein CASRSHPGTGVYEQYF.

This chain connects TRBV4-3 to TRBJ2-7, with a tentative D call TRBD2 (6 bases). Germline CDR1 LGHNA, CDR2 YSLEER. V was cut by 1 base and J by 5 bases, with 12 bases left in between. This CDR3 contains 14 residues. CDR3 coding DNA: TGCGCCAGCAGCCAAGCTTATCTAGCGAACGAGCAGTACTTC. Amino acids: CASSQAYLANEQYF.

This clonotype came up a few times. The chain employs TRBV20-1 and TRBJ2-2; tentative D call: TRBD1 (5 bases). Trimming left V 2 bases short and J 6 bases short, with 10 bases between. This CDR3 is 13 amino acids long. From germline, CDR1 is DFQATT and CDR2 SNEGSKA (reference sequence). CDR3 DNA sequence: TGCAGTGCTAGAAAAACAGGATCCGGGGAGCTGTTTTTT. This gives the protein CSARKTGSGELFF.

The V gene is TRBV5-6, the J gene TRBJ2-1; D may be TRBD1 or TRBD2 (5 bases each). CDR3 length: 17 residues. Germline-derived CDR1 and CDR2 are SGHDT and YYEEEE. Deletions cut 4 bases from V and 6 bases from J, with 23 bases between. CDR3 residues: CASSTLDRLVGTNEQFF. CDR3 nucleotide sequence: TGTGCCAGCAGCACCCTCGATAGGCTAGTCGGGACCAATGAGCAGTTCTTC.

The J gene is TRBJ2-1, the V gene TRBV27, with D unclear. Deletions cut 6 bases from V and 2 bases from J, with 14 bases between. Germline assignment: CDR1 MNHEY and CDR2 SMNVEV (reference sequence). The CDR3 sequence is 15 residues long. The CDR3 region has the DNA TGTGCCAGCAGCCTGGGCCGGAGTCCCTACAATGAGCAGTTCTTC. This translates into CASSLGRSPYNEQFF.

This clonotype was seen a few times. The rearrangement uses TRBV5-1 and TRBJ2-3, with a tentative D call TRBD2 (6 bases). CDR3 length: 15 residues. Germline assignment: CDR1 SGHRS and CDR2 YFSETQ. V dropped 5 bases and J dropped 4 bases, with 17 bases sitting between them. For the CDR3, the DNA is TGCGCCAGCAGACGTACCGGGACTGGGGCAGATACGCAGTATTTT. Protein sequence: CASRRTGTGADTQYF.

The rearrangement joins TRBV28 to TRBJ2-7; 11 bases fit TRBD1. The CDR3 extends over 15 amino acids. V lost 6 bases to trimming and J lost 3 bases; unmatched junction nucleotides: 7. Germline CDR1 and CDR2: MDHEN and SYDVKM. The CDR3 sequence is CASSLPGQGGYEQYF. The CDR3 DNA reads TGTGCCAGCAGCCTACCGGGACAGGGGGGCTACGAGCAGTACTTC.

This clonotype was found a few times. V usage is TRBV20-1 and J usage is TRBJ2-1; a possible D gene is TRBD2 (6 bases). Germline V gene data show CDR1 as DFQATT and CDR2 as SNEGSKA (reference sequence). V shed 3 bases and J shed 7 bases, with 16 bases lying between them. This CDR3 has 14 residues. CDR3 residues: CSASRPGAANEQFF. CDR3 DNA sequence: TGCAGTGCTAGTCGACCGGGAGCGGCGAATGAGCAGTTCTTC.